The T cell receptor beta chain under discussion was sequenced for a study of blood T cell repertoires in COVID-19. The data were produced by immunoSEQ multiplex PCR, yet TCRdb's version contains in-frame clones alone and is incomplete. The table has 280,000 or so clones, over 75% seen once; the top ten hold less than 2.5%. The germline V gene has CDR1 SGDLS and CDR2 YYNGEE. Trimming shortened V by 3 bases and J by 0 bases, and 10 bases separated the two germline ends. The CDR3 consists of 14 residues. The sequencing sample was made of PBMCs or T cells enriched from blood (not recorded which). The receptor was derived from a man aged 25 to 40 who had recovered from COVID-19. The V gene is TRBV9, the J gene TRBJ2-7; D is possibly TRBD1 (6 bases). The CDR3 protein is CASSARQDSYEQYF. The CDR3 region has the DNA TGTGCCAGCAGCGCGCGACAGGACTCCTACGAGCAGTACTTC.